This entry describes one T cell receptor (beta chain). TCRdb's table, derived via immunoSEQ multiplex PCR, lists solely in-frame clones and lacks some. The table records 200,000 to 300,000 clones, under 90% of them present only once. This sample was included in a study of blood T cell repertoires in COVID-19. This CDR3 has 15 amino acids. Germline CDR1 and CDR2: MDHEN and SYDVKM. Trimming removed 1 base from V and 0 bases from J, with 8 bases in between. Participants were aged roughly 18 to 90 years, lived in roughly 25 US areas, and enrolled virtually. Cohort assignment relied on participant-reported clinical history. Recovered participants had two consecutive negative NP/OP PCR tests, healthcare professional clearance, or symptom resolution.

This clonotype was obtained from a man aged 40-50 years who had recovered from COVID-19. The material sequenced was PBMCs or T cells enriched from blood (not recorded which). The chain combines TRBV28 with TRBJ2-3; D not resolved. The CDR3 coding sequence is TGTGCCAGCAGTTTATCCCCACAGAGCACAGATACGCAGTATTTT. Translation: CASSLSPQSTDTQYF.